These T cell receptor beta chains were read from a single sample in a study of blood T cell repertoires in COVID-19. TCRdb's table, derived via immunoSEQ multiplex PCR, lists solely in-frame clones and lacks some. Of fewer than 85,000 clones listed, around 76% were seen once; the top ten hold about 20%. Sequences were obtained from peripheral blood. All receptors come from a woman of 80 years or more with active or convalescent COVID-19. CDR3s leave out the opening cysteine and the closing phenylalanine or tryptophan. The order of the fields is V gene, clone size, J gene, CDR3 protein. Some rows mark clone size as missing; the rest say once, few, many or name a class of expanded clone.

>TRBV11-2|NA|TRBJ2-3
ASSLERLGTDTQY
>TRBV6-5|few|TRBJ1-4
ASSYLAQRNEKLF
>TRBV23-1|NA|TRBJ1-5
ASSQSGRSNQPQH
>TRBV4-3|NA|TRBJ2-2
ASSQGETANTGELF
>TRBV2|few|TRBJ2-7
ASRGDSSYEQY
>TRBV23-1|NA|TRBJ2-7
ASSQSWGGAIKCPEQY
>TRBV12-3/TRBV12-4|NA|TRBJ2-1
ASSRVVEQF
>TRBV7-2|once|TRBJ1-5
ASSEEVPQPQH
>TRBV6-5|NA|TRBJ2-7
ASSKTGTGGWEQY
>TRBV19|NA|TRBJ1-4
ASSIGRQGNEKLF
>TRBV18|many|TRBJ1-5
ASSTGQGLNQPQH
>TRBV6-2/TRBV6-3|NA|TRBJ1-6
ASSYDPDPGNSPLH
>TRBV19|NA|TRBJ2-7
ASSISESSYEQY
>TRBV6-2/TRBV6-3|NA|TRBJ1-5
ASSPTPGHLSNQPQH
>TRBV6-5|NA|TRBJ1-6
ASSRGWAAGSPLH